This T cell receptor (beta chain) was sequenced for a study of response to subunit inactivated influenza vaccine (dated by TCRdb to about 2018). Turning to the overall study: Deep quantitative profiling of the T cell receptor repertoire was used in the study to follow responses to a trivalent subunit inactivated influenza vaccine.

From its cysteine to its phenylalanine, the CDR3 spans 13 amino acids. Only the CDR3 region is kept as DNA, spanning 39 bases read in frame from base 1. From a lookup of the germline V gene, CDR1 and CDR2 are SQVTM and ANQGSEA. Trimming costs V 7 bases and J 1 base, and their ends lie 13 bases apart. General conclusions and limits of the study: According to the authors, only a limited number of new T cells may be recruited by each seasonal influenza vaccination.

This clonotype was seen more than once but under ten times. The target of this receptor is not known. Base quality data are lacking; no much larger clone is found one base away. Library generation was performed with RT-PCR. Sequencing was carried out with an Illumina HiSeq 2500. TCRdb reanalyzed the raw reads on its own, using fastp at Q25 for trimming and MiXCR for clone calling, and kept in-frame beta chains. Entries that share a CDR3 protein sequence are merged under the most common genes and DNA. This sample is represented by roughly 630,000 distinct CDR3 sequences; about 14% of them were singletons. 7.6% of the sample lies in the top ten.

Sequences were derived from PBMCs from blood, sampled roughly 15 days before vaccination. The rearranged segments are TRBV29-1 and TRBJ2-5; possibly the D gene is TRBD2, per 7 matching bases. The receptor was isolated from a man aged 45-60 years who received an inactivated influenza vaccine. Donor details come from another sample of the same person, matched by shared clones. The CDR3 is CSGGAGAQETQYF. The nucleotides are TGCAGCGGAGGGGCGGGGGCCCAAGAGACCCAGTACTTC. Reference TRBV29-1 and TRBJ2-5 genes cover what lies past the CDR3, so the full variable domain is SAVISQKPSRDICQRGTSLTIQCQVDSQVTMMFWYRQQPGQSLTLIATANQGSEATYESGFVIDKFPISRPNLTFSTLTVSNMSPEDSSIYLCSGGAGAQETQYFGPGTRLLVL.